The source of this T cell receptor beta chain is a study of shared clonotypes between healthy human individuals. Whole-study results and caveats: Clonotypes shared by all four donors outscored non-shared clonotypes in generation probability.

On this clone itself: Antigen: not known. Since a far larger clone is one base different, this is likely a read error. At the DNA level, this CDR3 is encoded by other sequences in the same sample as well.

Data came from immunoSEQ multiplex PCR; TCRdb stores just in-frame clones and leaves some out. The sample holds over a million clones, approximately 80% seen once. This clonotype was sampled from a man younger than 35 in good health. Some clones in this sample may be carry-over from other donors' samples. The sample comprised memory CD4+ T cells from PBMCs. The subset was: CD45RA-negative fraction.

CDR3 sequence: CASSPGAGAEYEQYF. The CDR3 DNA reads as TGTGCCAGCAGCCCTGGAGCGGGAGCAGAGTACGAGCAATACTTC. The chain is built from TRBV5-4 and TRBJ2-7; TRBD2 matches at 8 bases. This CDR3 has 15 amino acids. CDR1 and CDR2 from the germline V gene are SGHNT and YYREEE (reference sequence).